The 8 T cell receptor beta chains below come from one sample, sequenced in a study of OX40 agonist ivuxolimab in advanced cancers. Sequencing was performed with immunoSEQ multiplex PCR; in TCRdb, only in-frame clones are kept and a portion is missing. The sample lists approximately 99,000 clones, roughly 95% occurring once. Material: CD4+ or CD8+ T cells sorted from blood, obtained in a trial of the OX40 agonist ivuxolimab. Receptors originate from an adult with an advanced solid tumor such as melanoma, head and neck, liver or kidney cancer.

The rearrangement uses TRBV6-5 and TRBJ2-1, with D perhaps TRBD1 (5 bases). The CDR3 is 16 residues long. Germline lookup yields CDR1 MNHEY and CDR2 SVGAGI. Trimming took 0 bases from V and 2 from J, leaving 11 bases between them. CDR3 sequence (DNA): TGTGCCAGCAGTTACTCGATCAGGGCCCCCTACAATGAGCAGTTCTTC. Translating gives CASSYSIRAPYNEQFF.

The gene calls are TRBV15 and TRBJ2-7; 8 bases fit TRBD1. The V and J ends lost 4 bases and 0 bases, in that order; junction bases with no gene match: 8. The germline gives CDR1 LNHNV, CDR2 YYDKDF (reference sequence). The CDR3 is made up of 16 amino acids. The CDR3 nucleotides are TGTGCCACCAGCACCCGACAGGGGATGAGCTCCTACGAGCAGTACTTC. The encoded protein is CATSTRQGMSSYEQYF.

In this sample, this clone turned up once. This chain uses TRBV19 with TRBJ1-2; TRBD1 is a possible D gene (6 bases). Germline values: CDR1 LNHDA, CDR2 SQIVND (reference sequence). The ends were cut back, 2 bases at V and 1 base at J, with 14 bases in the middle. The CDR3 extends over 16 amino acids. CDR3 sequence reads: CASSIFGGRINYGYTF. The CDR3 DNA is TGTGCCAGTAGTATATTTGGGGGCCGAATTAACTATGGCTACACCTTC. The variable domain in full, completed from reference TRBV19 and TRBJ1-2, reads DGGITQSPKYLFRKEGQNVTLSCEQNLNHDAMYWYRQDPGQGLRLIYYSQIVNDFQKGDIAEGYSVSREKKESFPLTVTSAQKNPTAFYLCASSIFGGRINYGYTFGSGTRLTVV.

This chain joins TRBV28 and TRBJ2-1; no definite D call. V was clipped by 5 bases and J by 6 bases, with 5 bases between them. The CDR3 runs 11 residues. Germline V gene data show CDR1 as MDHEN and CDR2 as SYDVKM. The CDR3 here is CASSLTNEQFF. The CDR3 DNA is TGTGCCAGCAGTCTGACCAATGAGCAGTTCTTC.

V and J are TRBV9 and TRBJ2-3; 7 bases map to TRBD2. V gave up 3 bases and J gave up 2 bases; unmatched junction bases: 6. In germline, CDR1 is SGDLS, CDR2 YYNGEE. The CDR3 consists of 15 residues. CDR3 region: CASSAGGGFTDTQYF. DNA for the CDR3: TGTGCCAGCAGCGCTGGGGGGGGGTTCACAGATACGCAGTATTTT.

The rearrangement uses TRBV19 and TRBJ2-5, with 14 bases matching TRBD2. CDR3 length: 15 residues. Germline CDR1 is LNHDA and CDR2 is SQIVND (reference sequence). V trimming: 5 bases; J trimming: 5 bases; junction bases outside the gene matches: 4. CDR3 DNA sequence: TGTGCCAGTAGTGAAGGGACTAGCGGGAGCGAGACCCAGTACTTC. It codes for CASSEGTSGSETQYF.

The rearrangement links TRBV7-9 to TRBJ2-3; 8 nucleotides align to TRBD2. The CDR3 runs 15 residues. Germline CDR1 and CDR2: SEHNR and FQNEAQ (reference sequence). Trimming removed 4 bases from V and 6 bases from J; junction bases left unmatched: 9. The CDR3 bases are TGTGCCAGCAGCTACTACGGGGGGGAGAGGGATACGCAGTATTTT. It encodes CASSYYGGERDTQYF.

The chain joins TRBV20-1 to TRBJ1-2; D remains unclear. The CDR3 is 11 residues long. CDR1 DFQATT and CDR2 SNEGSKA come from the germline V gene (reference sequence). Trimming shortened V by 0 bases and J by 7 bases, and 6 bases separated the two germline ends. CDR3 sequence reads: CSARELAGYTF. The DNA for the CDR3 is TGCAGTGCTAGAGAATTGGCTGGCTACACCTTC.